These 18 T cell receptor beta chains share one sample of origin, sequenced in a study of cytomegalovirus exposure and HLA in healthy donors. Clones were read by immunoSEQ multiplex PCR, and TCRdb kept only the in-frame ones, dropping some. Among 150,000 or so clones, roughly nine tenths were seen once, and the ten largest hold 3% to 3.5%. Input material: PBMCs. The receptors stem from a woman between 18 and 29 years old in good health and CMV-seropositive.

This chain links TRBV4-3 with TRBJ1-1, with D tentatively TRBD1 (5 bases). The CDR3 totals 15 residues. In germline, CDR1 is LGHNA, CDR2 YSLEER. Trimming took 0 bases from V and 4 from J, leaving 12 bases between them. CDR3 bases: TGCGCCAGCAGCCAAGAGTCAGGGCATGGCACTGAAGCTTTCTTT. Amino acids: CASSQESGHGTEAFF.

The rearrangement uses TRBV28 and TRBJ2-1, with D unresolved. CDR1 is MDHEN, CDR2 SYDVKM, per germline. The CDR3 covers 14 residues. The V end lost 2 bases, the J end lost 1 base, and 6 bases lay between the germline ends. CDR3: CASSLLNSYNEQFF. For the CDR3, the DNA is TGTGCCAGCAGTTTACTAAATTCCTACAATGAGCAGTTCTTC.

V gene TRBV5-1 combines with J gene TRBJ2-3; TRBD2 agrees at 10 bases. V shed 0 bases and J 3 bases; nucleotides not matched to a gene: 1. From germline, CDR1 is SGHRS and CDR2 YFSETQ. CDR3 length equals 15 residues. The CDR3 reads CASSLASGRTDTQYF. Written as DNA, the CDR3 is TGCGCCAGCAGCTTGGCTAGCGGGAGAACAGATACGCAGTATTTT.

The chain has TRBV2 and TRBJ1-2, with TRBD1 identical over 7 bases. CDR3 length: 13 amino acids. Germline lookup yields CDR1 SNHLY and CDR2 FYNNEI. V was pared by 1 base and J by 7 bases, with 3 bases of the junction left unmatched. The CDR3 loop reads CASSEVAGGGYTF. For the CDR3, the DNA is TGTGCCAGCAGTGAAGTTGCAGGGGGTGGCTACACCTTC.

This clone was seen just once. J is TRBJ2-5 and V is TRBV5-1; possibly TRBD2 for D (5 bases). This CDR3 is 15 amino acids long. V was clipped by 1 base and J by 3 bases, with 13 bases between them. Looked up from germline, CDR1 is SGHRS and CDR2 is YFSETQ. The CDR3 sequence is CASSLWATREETQYF. The CDR3 DNA sequence: TGCGCCAGCAGCTTGTGGGCCACGCGGGAAGAGACCCAGTACTTC.

V usage is TRBV4-1 and J usage is TRBJ2-1; D may be TRBD2 (5 bases). V shed 0 bases and J shed 1 base, with 19 bases lying between them. CDR3 length equals 19 residues. Germline V CDR1 and CDR2: MGHRA, YSYEKL. This CDR3 is CASSQERGEASRSYNEQFF. As DNA, the CDR3 is TGCGCCAGCAGCCAAGAACGGGGAGAGGCTTCGAGGTCCTACAATGAGCAGTTCTTC.

The V and J genes are TRBV5-6 and TRBJ1-2, with 10 bases identical to TRBD1. This CDR3 comprises 17 residues. Germline lookup yields CDR1 SGHDT and CDR2 YYEEEE. Germline trimming cut 2 bases from V and 4 bases from J; bases unmatched to any gene: 11. The CDR3 coding sequence is TGTGCCAGCAGCTTAGGGACAGGGGCAGGACGGGGCTATGGCTACACCTTC. It translates to CASSLGTGAGRGYGYTF.

The chain couples TRBV28 to TRBJ2-7; 8 bases line up with TRBD1. In germline, CDR1 is MDHEN, CDR2 SYDVKM. There are 14 residues in the CDR3. Trimming cost V 5 bases and J 6 bases; bases outside gene matches: 9. The CDR3 DNA sequence: TGTGCCAGCAGTCAACTTGACAGGGGTGGCGAGCAGTACTTC. Its protein product is CASSQLDRGGEQYF.

The genes are TRBV11-3 and TRBJ2-2; D possibly corresponds to TRBD2 (6 bases). Between the trimmed V and J ends, which lost 5 bases and 6 bases, there was a span of 13 bases. The CDR3 has 14 amino acids. The germline V gene encodes CDR1 SGHNT and CDR2 YENEEA. CDR3 nucleotides: TGTGCCAGCAGCACTAGGGACTCGTCCGGGGAGCTGTTTTTT. This codes for CASSTRDSSGELFF.

CDR3 in amino acids: CASSELRGNTEAFF. In DNA, the CDR3 is TGTGCCAGCAGTGAACTTCGGGGGAACACTGAAGCTTTCTTT. The genes are TRBV6-1 and TRBJ1-1; D remains ambiguous. V dropped 2 bases and J dropped 1 base, with 8 bases sitting between them. Germline V gene data show CDR1 as MNHNS and CDR2 as SASEGT. There are 14 residues in the CDR3.

The gene calls are TRBV7-3 and TRBJ1-1; D gene uncertain. Germline V gene data show CDR1 as SGHTA and CDR2 as FQGTGA. This CDR3 has 13 residues. Trimming removed 5 bases from V and 1 base from J, with 8 bases in between. The CDR3, as DNA: TGTGCCAGCAGCGTAAGGAGGAACACTGAAGCTTTCTTT. It is translated as CASSVRRNTEAFF.

The J gene is TRBJ1-4, the V gene TRBV2, with TRBD1 identical over 8 bases. The CDR3 sequence is 14 residues long. Trimming cost V 6 bases and J 5 bases; bases outside gene matches: 5. The germline CDR1 and CDR2 sequences are SNHLY and FYNNEI. CDR3 residues: CASRPDRANEKLFF. The CDR3 DNA sequence: TGTGCCAGCAGACCGGACAGGGCGAATGAAAAACTGTTTTTT.

The chain uses TRBV6-6 and TRBJ2-1; TRBD1 agrees at 9 bases. V lost 6 bases to trimming and J lost 8 bases; unmatched junction nucleotides: 5. There are 13 residues in the CDR3. Germline CDR1 is MNHNY and CDR2 is SVGAGI (reference sequence). In DNA, the CDR3 is TGTGCCAGCAGCGATACAGGGGGCGATGAGCAGTTCTTC. Its protein is CASSDTGGDEQFF.

The rearrangement uses TRBV19 and TRBJ2-1; 10 nucleotides agree with TRBD2. The CDR3 contains 15 residues. The J segment lost 6 bases and the V segment lost 3 bases, leaving 5 bases of the junction unmatched. Germline loops: CDR1 LNHDA, CDR2 SQIVND (reference sequence). CDR3 sequence (DNA): TGTGCCAGTAGTATTTCTAGCGGGAGTATCAATGAGCAGTTCTTC. Its protein product is CASSISSGSINEQFF.

J is TRBJ2-1 and V is TRBV7-8; the D is unclear. The germline V gene encodes CDR1 SGHVS and CDR2 FQNEAQ. The CDR3 is 12 amino acids. The V gene lost 0 bases and the J gene lost 9 bases, with 6 bases spanning the gap. Here the CDR3 DNA reads TGTGCCAGCAGCTTAGCGCCGAGTGAGCAGTTCTTC. Residues: CASSLAPSEQFF.

The V gene is TRBV28, the J gene TRBJ2-7; 10 nucleotides line up with TRBD1. CDR1 is MDHEN, CDR2 SYDVKM, per germline. With 5 bases clipped from V and 7 bases from J, the junction kept 8 bases outside the gene matches. CDR3 length equals 14 residues. CDR3 region: CASSMRQGADEQYF. Written as DNA, the CDR3 is TGTGCCAGCAGTATGAGACAGGGGGCGGATGAGCAGTACTTC.

The chain carries TRBV5-1 and TRBJ2-3, with D unresolved. CDR1 and CDR2 (germline): SGHRS, YFSETQ. The V end was cut by 0 bases, the J end by 3 bases, with 11 bases between. The CDR3 contains 15 residues. Here the CDR3 reads CASSLALVRTDTQYF. Written as DNA, the CDR3 is TGCGCCAGCAGCTTGGCCCTAGTTCGTACAGATACGCAGTATTTT. Together with reference TRBV5-1 and TRBJ2-3, the CDR3 gives the full variable domain: KAGVTQTPRYLIKTRGQQVTLSCSPISGHRSVSWYQQTPGQGLQFLFEYFSETQRNKGNFPGRFSGRQFSNSRSEMNVSTLELGDSALYLCASSLALVRTDTQYFGPGTRLTVL.

On this clone: The junction departs from germline at one end; a sequencing error may be responsible. The V call is TRBV6-6, the J call TRBJ2-3; maybe TRBD1 (6 bases). The CDR3 extends over 13 amino acids. Germline assignment: CDR1 MNHNY and CDR2 SVGAGI (reference sequence). The CDR3 spells CASSERDTDMQYF. CDR3 nucleotides: TGTGCCAGCTCCGAGAGGGACACAGATATGCAGTATTTT.